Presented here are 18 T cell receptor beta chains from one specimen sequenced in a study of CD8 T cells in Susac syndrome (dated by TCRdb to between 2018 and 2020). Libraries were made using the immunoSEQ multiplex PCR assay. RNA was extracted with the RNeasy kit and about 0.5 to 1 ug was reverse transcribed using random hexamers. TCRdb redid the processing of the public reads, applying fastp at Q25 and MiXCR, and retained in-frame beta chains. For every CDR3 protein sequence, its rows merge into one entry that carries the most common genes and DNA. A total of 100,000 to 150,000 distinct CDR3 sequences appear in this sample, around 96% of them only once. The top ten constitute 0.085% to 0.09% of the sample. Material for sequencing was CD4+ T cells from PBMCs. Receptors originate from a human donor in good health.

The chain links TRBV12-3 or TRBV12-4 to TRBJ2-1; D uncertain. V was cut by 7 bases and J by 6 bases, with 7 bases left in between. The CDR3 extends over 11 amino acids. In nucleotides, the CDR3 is TGTGCCAGCACTCAGGCCAATGAGCAGTTCTTC. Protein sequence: CASTQANEQFF.

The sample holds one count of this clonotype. CDR3 region: CSARELAGVRETQYF. As DNA, the CDR3 is TGCAGTGCTAGGGAGCTAGCGGGAGTAAGGGAGACCCAGTACTTC. This chain uses TRBV20-1 with TRBJ2-5, with TRBD2 identical over 10 bases. V was pared by 3 bases and J by 5 bases, with 9 bases of the junction left unmatched. CDR3 size: 15 residues. Germline values: CDR1 DFQATT, CDR2 SNEGSKA (reference sequence).

The CDR3 DNA reads as TGTGCCAGCAGTTTGAGCGGGAGCTCCTACAATGAGCAGTTCTTC. As protein: CASSLSGSSYNEQFF. This chain uses TRBV7-2 with TRBJ2-1, with 8 bases aligning to TRBD2. The CDR3 sequence is 15 residues long. Germline V lookup: CDR1 SGHTA, CDR2 FQGNSA. The V and J ends lost 6 bases and 0 bases, in that order; junction bases with no gene match: 4.

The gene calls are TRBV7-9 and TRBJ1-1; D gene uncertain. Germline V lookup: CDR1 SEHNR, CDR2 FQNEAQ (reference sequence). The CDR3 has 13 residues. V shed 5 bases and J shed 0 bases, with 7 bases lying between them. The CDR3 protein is CASSLKVNTEAFF. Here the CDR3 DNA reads TGTGCCAGCAGCCTCAAGGTGAACACTGAAGCTTTCTTT.

For the CDR3, the DNA is TGTGCCAGCAGCCATTCGAAGACTGAAGCTTTCTTT. It yields the protein CASSHSKTEAFF. The V call is TRBV14, the J call TRBJ1-1; D is unclear. This CDR3 has 12 amino acids. Germline V CDR1 and CDR2: SGHDN, FVKESK. With 3 bases removed from V and 5 bases from J, the gap between germline ends came to 7 bases.

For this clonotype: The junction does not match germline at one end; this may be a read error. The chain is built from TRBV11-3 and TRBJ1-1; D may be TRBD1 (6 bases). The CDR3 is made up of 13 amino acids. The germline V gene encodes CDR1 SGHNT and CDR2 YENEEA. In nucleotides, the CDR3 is TGTGCCAGCAGCTTACACCGGACAGCGGAAGTTTTCTTT. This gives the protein CASSLHRTAEVFF.

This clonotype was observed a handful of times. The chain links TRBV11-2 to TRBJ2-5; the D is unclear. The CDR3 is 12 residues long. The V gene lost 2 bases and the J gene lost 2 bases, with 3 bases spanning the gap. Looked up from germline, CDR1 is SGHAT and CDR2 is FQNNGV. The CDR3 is CASSLIQETQYF. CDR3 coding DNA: TGTGCCAGCAGCTTAATACAAGAGACCCAGTACTTC.

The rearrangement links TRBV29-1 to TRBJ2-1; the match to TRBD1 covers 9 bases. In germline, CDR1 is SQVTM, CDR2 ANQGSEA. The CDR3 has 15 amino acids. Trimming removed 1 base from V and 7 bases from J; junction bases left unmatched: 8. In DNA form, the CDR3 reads TGCAGCGTTGAAGGATCCCGGGACAGGGATAATGAGCAGTTCTTC. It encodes CSVEGSRDRDNEQFF.

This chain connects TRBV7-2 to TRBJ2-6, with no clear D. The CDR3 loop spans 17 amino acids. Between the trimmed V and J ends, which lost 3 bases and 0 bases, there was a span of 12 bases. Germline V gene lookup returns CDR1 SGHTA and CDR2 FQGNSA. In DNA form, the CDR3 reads TGTGCCAGCAGCTTTTCCGGACGGATCTCTGGGGCCAACGTCCTGACTTTC. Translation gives CASSFSGRISGANVLTF.

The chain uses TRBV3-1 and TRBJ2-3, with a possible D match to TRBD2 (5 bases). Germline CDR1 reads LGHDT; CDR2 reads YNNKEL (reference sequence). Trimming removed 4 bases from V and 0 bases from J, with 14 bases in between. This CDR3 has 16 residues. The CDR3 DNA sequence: TGTGCCAGCAGCCCCCGGGGTGGCGGCAGCACAGATACGCAGTATTTT. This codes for CASSPRGGGSTDTQYF.

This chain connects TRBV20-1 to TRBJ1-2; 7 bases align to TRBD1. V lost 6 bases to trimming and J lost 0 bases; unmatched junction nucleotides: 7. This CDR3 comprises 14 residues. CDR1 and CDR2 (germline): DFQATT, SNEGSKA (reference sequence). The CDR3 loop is CSAERQGSNYGYTF. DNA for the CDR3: TGCAGTGCGGAAAGACAGGGATCTAACTATGGCTACACCTTC.

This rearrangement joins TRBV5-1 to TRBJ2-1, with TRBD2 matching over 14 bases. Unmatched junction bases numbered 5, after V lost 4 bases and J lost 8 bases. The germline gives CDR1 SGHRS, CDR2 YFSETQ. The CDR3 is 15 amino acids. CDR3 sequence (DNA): TGCGCCAGCAGCCCTGGACTAGCGGGAGGCCATGAGCAGTTCTTC. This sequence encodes CASSPGLAGGHEQFF. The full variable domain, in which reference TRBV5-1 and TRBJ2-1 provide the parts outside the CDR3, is KAGVTQTPRYLIKTRGQQVTLSCSPISGHRSVSWYQQTPGQGLQFLFEYFSETQRNKGNFPGRFSGRQFSNSRSEMNVSTLELGDSALYLCASSPGLAGGHEQFFGPGTRLTVL.

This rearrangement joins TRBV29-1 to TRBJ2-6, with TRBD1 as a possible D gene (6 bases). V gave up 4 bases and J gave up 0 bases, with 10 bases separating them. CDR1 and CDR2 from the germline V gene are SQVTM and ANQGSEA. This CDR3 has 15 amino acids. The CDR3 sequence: CSVGQGHSGANVLTF. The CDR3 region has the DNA TGCAGCGTTGGCCAGGGACACTCTGGGGCCAACGTCCTGACTTTC.

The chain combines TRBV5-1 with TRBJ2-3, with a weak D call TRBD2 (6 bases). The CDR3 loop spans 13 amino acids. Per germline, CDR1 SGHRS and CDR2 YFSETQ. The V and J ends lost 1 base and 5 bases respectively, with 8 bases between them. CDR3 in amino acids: CASSLQEGDTQYF. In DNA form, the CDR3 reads TGCGCCAGCAGCTTGCAGGAGGGAGATACGCAGTATTTT.

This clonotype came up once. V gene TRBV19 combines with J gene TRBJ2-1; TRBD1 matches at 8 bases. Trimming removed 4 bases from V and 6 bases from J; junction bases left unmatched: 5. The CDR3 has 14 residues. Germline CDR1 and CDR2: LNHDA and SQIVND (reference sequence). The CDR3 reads CASSRLTGVNEQFF. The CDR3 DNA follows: TGTGCCAGTAGTAGATTGACAGGGGTCAATGAGCAGTTCTTC.

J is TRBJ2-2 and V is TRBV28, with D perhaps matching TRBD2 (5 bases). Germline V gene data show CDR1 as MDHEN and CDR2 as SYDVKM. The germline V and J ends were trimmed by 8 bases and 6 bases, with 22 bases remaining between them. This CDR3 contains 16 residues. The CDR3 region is CASGYLLRGRPGELFF. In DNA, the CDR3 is TGTGCCAGCGGCTACTTACTAAGAGGGCGCCCCGGGGAGCTGTTTTTT.

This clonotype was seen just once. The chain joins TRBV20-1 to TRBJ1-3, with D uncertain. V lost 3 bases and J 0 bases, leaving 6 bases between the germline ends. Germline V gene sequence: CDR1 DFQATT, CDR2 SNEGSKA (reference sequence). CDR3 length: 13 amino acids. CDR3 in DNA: TGCAGTGCTAGTGCCAGCTCTGGAAACACCATATATTTT. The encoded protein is CSASASSGNTIYF.

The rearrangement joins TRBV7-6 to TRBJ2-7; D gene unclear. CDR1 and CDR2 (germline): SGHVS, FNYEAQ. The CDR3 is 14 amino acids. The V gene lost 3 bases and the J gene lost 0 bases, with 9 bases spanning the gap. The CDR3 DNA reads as TGTGCCAGCAGCTTTTACAGAAACTCCTACGAGCAGTACTTC. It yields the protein CASSFYRNSYEQYF.